The rows below give T cell receptor beta chains drawn from one sample of a study of CD8 T cells in Susac syndrome. TCRdb itself ran the immunoSEQ multiplex PCR reads through MiXCR, one entry per CDR3 protein. The table has some 96,000 distinct CDR3 sequences, 95% seen once; the top ten hold 0.3% to 0.35%. Specimen: CD8+ T cells from PBMCs. Every receptor here comes from a human donor with Susac syndrome. CDR3s include the opening cysteine and the closing phenylalanine or tryptophan. Each record gives: J gene, V gene, D gene, clone size, CDR3 DNA, CDR3 protein. D genes are given only for firm matches. Size is stated for part of the rows, as once, few or many counts, or as a class when the clone is expanded.

j_call: TRBJ1-6
v_call: TRBV7-2
d_call: NA
clone_size: NA
cdr3_nt: TGTGCCAGCAGCTTAGAGGAGGCAGGAACTAATTCACCCCTCCACTTT
cdr3_aa: CASSLEEAGTNSPLHF

j_call: TRBJ2-4
v_call: TRBV5-1
d_call: NA
clone_size: NA
cdr3_nt: TGCGCCAGCAGCTTGGACTATACCAAAAACATTCAGTACTTC
cdr3_aa: CASSLDYTKNIQYF

j_call: TRBJ1-2
v_call: TRBV6-5
d_call: NA
clone_size: NA
cdr3_nt: TGTGCCAGCAGTTACGGGGCCAGCTATGGCTACACCTTC
cdr3_aa: CASSYGASYGYTF

j_call: TRBJ2-7
v_call: TRBV11-2
d_call: TRBD2
clone_size: NA
cdr3_nt: TGTGCCAGCAGCTTGATAGCGGGGAGCTCCTACGAGCAGTACTTC
cdr3_aa: CASSLIAGSSYEQYF

j_call: TRBJ1-1
v_call: TRBV12-3/TRBV12-4
d_call: NA
clone_size: few
cdr3_nt: TGTGCCAGCAGTTTAGGTCTGAACACTGAAGCTTTCTTT
cdr3_aa: CASSLGLNTEAFF

j_call: TRBJ1-2
v_call: TRBV5-6
d_call: NA
clone_size: NA
cdr3_nt: TGTGCCAGCAGCTTGGGTGTCGCCTATGGCTACACCTTC
cdr3_aa: CASSLGVAYGYTF

j_call: TRBJ2-1
v_call: TRBV29-1
d_call: TRBD2
clone_size: NA
cdr3_nt: TGCAGCGTTGAAACTAGCGGGAGGAATGAGCAGTTCTTC
cdr3_aa: CSVETSGRNEQFF

j_call: TRBJ2-6
v_call: TRBV28
d_call: TRBD2
clone_size: once
cdr3_nt: TGTGCCAGCGGTACTAGCGGGATTTTAGCTGGGGCCAACGTCCTGACTTTC
cdr3_aa: CASGTSGILAGANVLTF

j_call: TRBJ2-3
v_call: TRBV15
d_call: TRBD1
clone_size: NA
cdr3_nt: TGTGCCACCAGCAGGGACAGGACCCCAGATACGCAGTATTTT
cdr3_aa: CATSRDRTPDTQYF

j_call: TRBJ2-5
v_call: TRBV29-1
d_call: TRBD2
clone_size: NA
cdr3_nt: TGCAGCGTTTCCTCGGGACTAGCGGGAGAACAAGAGACCCAGTACTTC
cdr3_aa: CSVSSGLAGEQETQYF

j_call: TRBJ2-7
v_call: TRBV3-1
d_call: NA
clone_size: NA
cdr3_nt: TGTGCCAGCAGCCCTGAAAGCTCCTACGAGCAGTACTTC
cdr3_aa: CASSPESSYEQYF

j_call: TRBJ1-5
v_call: TRBV4-2
d_call: NA
clone_size: NA
cdr3_nt: TGTGCCAGCAGCCAAGATGGGGGGAGTCAGCCCCAGCATTTT
cdr3_aa: CASSQDGGSQPQHF

j_call: TRBJ1-4
v_call: TRBV3-1
d_call: TRBD1
clone_size: NA
cdr3_nt: TGTGCCAGCAGCCCGGGACAGGTGGGAAATGAAAAACTGTTTTTT
cdr3_aa: CASSPGQVGNEKLFF

j_call: TRBJ2-3
v_call: TRBV20-1
d_call: NA
clone_size: NA
cdr3_nt: TGCAGTGCCAGAGGTGCGGGTCCCACAGATACGCAGTATTTT
cdr3_aa: CSARGAGPTDTQYF

j_call: TRBJ2-7
v_call: TRBV29-1
d_call: NA
clone_size: NA
cdr3_nt: TGCAGCGTTGAAGTTCCGTCGATTACTAACTACGAGCAGTACTTC
cdr3_aa: CSVEVPSITNYEQYF

j_call: TRBJ1-2
v_call: TRBV5-1
d_call: TRBD1
clone_size: NA
cdr3_nt: TGCGCCAGCAGCTTGGAGGGACAGGGTGAGGGCTATGGCTACACCTTC
cdr3_aa: CASSLEGQGEGYGYTF